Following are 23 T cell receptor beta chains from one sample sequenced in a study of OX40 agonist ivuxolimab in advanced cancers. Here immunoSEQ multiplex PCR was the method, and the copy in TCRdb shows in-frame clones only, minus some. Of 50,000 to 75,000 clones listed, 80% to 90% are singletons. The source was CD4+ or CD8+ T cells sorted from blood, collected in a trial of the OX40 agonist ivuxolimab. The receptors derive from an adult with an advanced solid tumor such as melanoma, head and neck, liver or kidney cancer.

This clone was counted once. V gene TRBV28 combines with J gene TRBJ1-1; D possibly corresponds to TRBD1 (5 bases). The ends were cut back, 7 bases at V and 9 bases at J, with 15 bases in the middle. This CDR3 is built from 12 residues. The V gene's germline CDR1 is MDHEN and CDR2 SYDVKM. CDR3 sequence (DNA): TGTGCCAGCAACCGGGGACCTGCCAAAGCTTTCTTT. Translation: CASNRGPAKAFF. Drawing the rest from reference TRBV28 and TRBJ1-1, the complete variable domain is DVKVTQSSRYLVKRTGEKVFLECVQDMDHENMFWYRQDPGLGLRLIYFSYDVKMKEKGDIPEGYSVSREKKERFSLILESASTNQTSMYLCASNRGPAKAFFGQGTRLTVV.

CDR3 in DNA: TGTGCCAGCAGTTTACTTTTAGGCAGGATGAATTCACCCCTCCACTTT. As protein: CASSLLLGRMNSPLHF. V is TRBV27 and J is TRBJ1-6; D unresolved. This CDR3 region has 16 residues. Trimming pared 2 bases from V and 7 bases from J, leaving 15 bases between. The germline V gene has CDR1 MNHEY and CDR2 SMNVEV (reference sequence).

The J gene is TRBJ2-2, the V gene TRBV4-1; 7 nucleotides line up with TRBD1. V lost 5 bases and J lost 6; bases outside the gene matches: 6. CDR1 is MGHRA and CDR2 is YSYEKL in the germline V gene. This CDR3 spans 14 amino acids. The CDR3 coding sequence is TGCGCCAGCAGCTTACAGACAGGGTCCGGGGAGCTGTTTTTT. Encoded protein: CASSLQTGSGELFF.

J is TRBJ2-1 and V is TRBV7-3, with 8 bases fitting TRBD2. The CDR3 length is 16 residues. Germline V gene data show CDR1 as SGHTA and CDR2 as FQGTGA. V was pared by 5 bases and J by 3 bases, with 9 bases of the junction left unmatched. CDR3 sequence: CASSNLAGSNYNEQFF. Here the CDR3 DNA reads TGTGCCAGCAGCAACTTAGCGGGGTCTAACTACAATGAGCAGTTCTTC.

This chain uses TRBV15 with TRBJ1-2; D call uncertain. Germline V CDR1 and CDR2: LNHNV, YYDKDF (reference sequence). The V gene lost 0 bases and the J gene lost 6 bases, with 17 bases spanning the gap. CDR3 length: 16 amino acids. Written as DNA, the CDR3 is TGTGCCACCAGCAGAGATCTCCTCGGATCTGTTCATGGCTACACCTTC. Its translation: CATSRDLLGSVHGYTF.

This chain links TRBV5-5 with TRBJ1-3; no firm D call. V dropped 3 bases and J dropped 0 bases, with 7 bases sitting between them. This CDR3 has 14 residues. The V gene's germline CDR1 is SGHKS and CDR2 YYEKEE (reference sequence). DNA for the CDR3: TGTGCCAGCAGCTCAGAGAACTCTGGAAACACCATATATTTT. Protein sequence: CASSSENSGNTIYF. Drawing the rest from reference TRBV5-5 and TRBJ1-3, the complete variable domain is DAGVTQSPTHLIKTRGQQVTLRCSPISGHKSVSWYQQVLGQGPQFIFQYYEKEERGRGNFPDRFSARQFPNYSSELNVNALLLGDSALYLCASSSENSGNTIYFGEGSWLTVV.

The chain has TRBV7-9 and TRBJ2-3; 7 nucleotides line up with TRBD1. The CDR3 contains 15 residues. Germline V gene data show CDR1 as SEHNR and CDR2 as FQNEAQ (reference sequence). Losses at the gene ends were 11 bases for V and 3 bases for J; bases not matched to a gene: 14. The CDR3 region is CAVGAHRGWTDTQYF. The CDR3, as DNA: TGTGCCGTCGGGGCTCACAGGGGATGGACAGATACGCAGTATTTT.

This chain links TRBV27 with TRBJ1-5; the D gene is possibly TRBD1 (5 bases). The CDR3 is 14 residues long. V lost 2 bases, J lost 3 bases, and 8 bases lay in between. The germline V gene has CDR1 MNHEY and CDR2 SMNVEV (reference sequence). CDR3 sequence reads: CASSLLGHNQPQHF. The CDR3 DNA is TGTGCCAGCAGTTTACTGGGGCACAATCAGCCCCAGCATTTT.

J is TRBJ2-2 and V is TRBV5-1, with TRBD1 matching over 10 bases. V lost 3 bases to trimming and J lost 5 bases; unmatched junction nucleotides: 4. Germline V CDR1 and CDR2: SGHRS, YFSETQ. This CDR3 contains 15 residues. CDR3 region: CASSWGQGRTGELFF. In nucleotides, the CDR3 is TGCGCCAGCAGCTGGGGACAGGGGAGGACCGGGGAGCTGTTTTTT.

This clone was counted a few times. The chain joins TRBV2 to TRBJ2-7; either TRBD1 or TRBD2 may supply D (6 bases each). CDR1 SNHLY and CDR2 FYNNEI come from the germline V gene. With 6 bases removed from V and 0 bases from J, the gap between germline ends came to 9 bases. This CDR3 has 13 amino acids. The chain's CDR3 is CASRGGSSYEQYF. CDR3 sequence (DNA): TGTGCCAGCAGAGGGGGGAGCTCCTACGAGCAGTACTTC. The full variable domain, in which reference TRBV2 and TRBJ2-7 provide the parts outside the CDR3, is EPEVTQTPSHQVTQMGQEVILRCVPISNHLYFYWYRQILGQKVEFLVSFYNNEISEKSEIFDDQFSVERPDGSNFTLKIRSTKLEDSAMYFCASRGGSSYEQYFGPGTRLTVT.

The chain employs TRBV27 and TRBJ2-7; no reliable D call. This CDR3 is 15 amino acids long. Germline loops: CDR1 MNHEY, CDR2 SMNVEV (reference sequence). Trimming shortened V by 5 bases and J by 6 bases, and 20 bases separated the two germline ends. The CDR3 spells CASSPTNSLDSEQYF. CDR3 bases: TGTGCCAGCAGTCCCACAAACTCCCTCGATAGCGAGCAGTACTTC.

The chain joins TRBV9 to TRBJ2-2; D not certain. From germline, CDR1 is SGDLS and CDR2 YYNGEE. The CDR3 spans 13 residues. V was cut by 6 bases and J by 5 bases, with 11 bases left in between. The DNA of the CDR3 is TGTGCCAGCAAAGGATACTTAACCGGGGAGCTGTTTTTT. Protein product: CASKGYLTGELFF.

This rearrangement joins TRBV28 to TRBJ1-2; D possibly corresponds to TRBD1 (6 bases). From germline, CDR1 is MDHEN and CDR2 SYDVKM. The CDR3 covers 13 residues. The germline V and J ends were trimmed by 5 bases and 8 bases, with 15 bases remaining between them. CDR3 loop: CASSPDRSGGYTF. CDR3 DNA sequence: TGTGCCAGCAGTCCTGACAGGTCGGGGGGCTACACCTTC.

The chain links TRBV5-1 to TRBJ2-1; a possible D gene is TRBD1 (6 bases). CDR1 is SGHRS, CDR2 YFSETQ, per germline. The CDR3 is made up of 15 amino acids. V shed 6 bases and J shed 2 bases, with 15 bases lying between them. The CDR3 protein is CASTPTGTPYNEQFF. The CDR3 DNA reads TGCGCCAGCACCCCTACAGGGACCCCCTACAATGAGCAGTTCTTC. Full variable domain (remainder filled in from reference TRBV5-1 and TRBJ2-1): KAGVTQTPRYLIKTRGQQVTLSCSPISGHRSVSWYQQTPGQGLQFLFEYFSETQRNKGNFPGRFSGRQFSNSRSEMNVSTLELGDSALYLCASTPTGTPYNEQFFGPGTRLTVL.

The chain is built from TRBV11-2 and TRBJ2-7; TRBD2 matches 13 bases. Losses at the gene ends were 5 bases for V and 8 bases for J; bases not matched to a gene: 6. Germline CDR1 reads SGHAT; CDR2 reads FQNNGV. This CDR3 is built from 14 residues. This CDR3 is CASSPTGTSGKQYF. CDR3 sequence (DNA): TGTGCCAGCAGCCCCACCGGGACTAGCGGGAAGCAGTACTTC.

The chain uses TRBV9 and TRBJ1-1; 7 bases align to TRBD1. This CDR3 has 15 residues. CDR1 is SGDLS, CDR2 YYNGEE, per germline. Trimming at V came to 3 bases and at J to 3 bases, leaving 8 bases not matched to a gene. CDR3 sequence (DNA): TGTGCCAGCAGCGGCCGGGACAGCATCCACACTGAAGCTTTCTTT. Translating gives CASSGRDSIHTEAFF.

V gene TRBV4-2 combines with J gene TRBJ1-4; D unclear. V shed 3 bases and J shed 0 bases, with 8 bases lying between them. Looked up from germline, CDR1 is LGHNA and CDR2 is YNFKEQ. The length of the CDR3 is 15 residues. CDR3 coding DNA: TGTGCCAGCAGCCAGGGAAGTGCAACTAATGAAAAACTGTTTTTT. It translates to CASSQGSATNEKLFF.

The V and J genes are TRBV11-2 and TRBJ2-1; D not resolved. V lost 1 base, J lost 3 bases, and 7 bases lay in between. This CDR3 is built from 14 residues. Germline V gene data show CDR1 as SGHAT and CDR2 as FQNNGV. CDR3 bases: TGTGCCAGCAGCTTAGGGCTAGGCTACAATGAGCAGTTCTTC. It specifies CASSLGLGYNEQFF.

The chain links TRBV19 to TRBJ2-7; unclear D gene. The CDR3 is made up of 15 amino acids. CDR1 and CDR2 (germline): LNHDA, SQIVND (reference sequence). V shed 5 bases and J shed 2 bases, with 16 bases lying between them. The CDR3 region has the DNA TGTGCCAGTAGTCCCCAGTTACAGCCGCCCTACGAGCAGTACTTC. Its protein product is CASSPQLQPPYEQYF.

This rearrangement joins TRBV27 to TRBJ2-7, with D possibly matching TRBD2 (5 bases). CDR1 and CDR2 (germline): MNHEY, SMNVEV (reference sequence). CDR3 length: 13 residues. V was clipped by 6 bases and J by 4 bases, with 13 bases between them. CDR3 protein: CASSLAGDYEQYF. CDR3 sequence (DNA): TGTGCCAGCAGCCTGGCGGGCGATTACGAGCAGTACTTC.

Written as DNA, the CDR3 is TGTGCCAGCAGCGAGGGGGCAGGATATGGCTACACCTTC. This sequence encodes CASSEGAGYGYTF. This chain connects TRBV9 to TRBJ1-2; the match to TRBD1 covers 7 bases. Germline CDR1 and CDR2: SGDLS and YYNGEE. Unmatched junction bases numbered 4, after V lost 3 bases and J lost 5 bases. This CDR3 has 13 amino acids. The full variable domain, its missing parts supplied by reference TRBV9 and TRBJ1-2, is DSGVTQTPKHLITATGQRVTLRCSPRSGDLSVYWYQQSLDQGLQFLIQYYNGEERAKGNILERFSAQQFPDLHSELNLSSLELGDSALYFCASSEGAGYGYTFGSGTRLTVV.

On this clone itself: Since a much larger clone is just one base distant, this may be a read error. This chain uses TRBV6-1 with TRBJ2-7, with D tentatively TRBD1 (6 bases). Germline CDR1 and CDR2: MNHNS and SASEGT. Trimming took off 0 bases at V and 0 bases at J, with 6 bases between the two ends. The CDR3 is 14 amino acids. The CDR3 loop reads CASSEAGASYEQYF. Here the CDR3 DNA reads TGTGCCAGCAGTGAAGCGGGGGCCTCCTACGAGCAGTACTTC.

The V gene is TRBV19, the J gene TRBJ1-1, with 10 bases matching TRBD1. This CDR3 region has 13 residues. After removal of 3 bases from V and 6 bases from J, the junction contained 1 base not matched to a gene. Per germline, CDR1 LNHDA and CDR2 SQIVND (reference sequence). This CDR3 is CASSMDRGAEAFF. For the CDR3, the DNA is TGTGCCAGTAGTATGGACAGGGGGGCTGAAGCTTTCTTT. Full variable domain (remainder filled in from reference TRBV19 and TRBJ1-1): DGGITQSPKYLFRKEGQNVTLSCEQNLNHDAMYWYRQDPGQGLRLIYYSQIVNDFQKGDIAEGYSVSREKKESFPLTVTSAQKNPTAFYLCASSMDRGAEAFFGQGTRLTVV.